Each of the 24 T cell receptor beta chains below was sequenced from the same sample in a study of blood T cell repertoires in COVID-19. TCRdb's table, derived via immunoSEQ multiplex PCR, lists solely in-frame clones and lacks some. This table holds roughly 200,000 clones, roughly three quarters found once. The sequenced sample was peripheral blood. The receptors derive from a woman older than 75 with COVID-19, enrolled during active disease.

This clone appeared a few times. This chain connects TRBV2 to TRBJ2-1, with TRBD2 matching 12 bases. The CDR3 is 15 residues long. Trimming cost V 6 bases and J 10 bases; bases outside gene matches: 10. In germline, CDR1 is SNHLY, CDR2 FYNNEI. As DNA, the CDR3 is TGTGCCAGCAGACCCGGACTAGCGGGGAGGGACGAGCAGTTCTTC. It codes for CASRPGLAGRDEQFF.

The CDR3 sequence is CATSGDRNSYNEQFF. CDR3 DNA: TGTGCCACCAGCGGCGACAGGAACTCCTACAATGAGCAGTTCTTC. The V and J genes are TRBV15 and TRBJ2-1; tentatively, D is TRBD1 (6 bases). CDR1 LNHNV and CDR2 YYDKDF come from the germline V gene (reference sequence). The CDR3 covers 15 residues. Trimming took 5 bases from V and 0 from J, leaving 11 bases between them.

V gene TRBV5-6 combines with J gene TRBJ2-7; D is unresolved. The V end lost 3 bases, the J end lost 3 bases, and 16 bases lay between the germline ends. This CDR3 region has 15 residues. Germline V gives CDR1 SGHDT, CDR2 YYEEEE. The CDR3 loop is CASSSWVTVGYEQYF. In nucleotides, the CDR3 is TGTGCCAGCAGCTCATGGGTTACAGTCGGCTACGAGCAGTACTTC.

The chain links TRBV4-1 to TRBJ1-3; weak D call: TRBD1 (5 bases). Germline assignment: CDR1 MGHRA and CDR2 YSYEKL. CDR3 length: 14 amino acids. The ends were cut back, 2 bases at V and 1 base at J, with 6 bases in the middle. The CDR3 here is CASSQPGSGNTIYF. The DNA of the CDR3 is TGCGCCAGCAGCCAACCAGGGTCTGGAAACACCATATATTTT.

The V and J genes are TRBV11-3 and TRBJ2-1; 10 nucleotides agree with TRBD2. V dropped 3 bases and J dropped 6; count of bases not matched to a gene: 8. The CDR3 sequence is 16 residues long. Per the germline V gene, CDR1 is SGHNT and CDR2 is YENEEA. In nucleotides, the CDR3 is TGTGCCAGCAGCTTGGGCGGGGTAGCGGGAGGCAATGAGCAGTTCTTC. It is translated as CASSLGGVAGGNEQFF.

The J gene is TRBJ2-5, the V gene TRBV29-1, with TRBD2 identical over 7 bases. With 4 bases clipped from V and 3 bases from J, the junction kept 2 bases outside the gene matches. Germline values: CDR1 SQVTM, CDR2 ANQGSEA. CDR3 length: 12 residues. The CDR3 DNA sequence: TGCAGCGTTGGCGGGAGTGAAGAGACCCAGTACTTC. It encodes CSVGGSEETQYF.

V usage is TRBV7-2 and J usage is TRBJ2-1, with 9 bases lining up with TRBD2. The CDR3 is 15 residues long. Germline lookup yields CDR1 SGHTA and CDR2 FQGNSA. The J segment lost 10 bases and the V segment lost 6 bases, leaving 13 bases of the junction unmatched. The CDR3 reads CASRGMPGLAGEQFF. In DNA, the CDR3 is TGTGCCAGCAGAGGTATGCCGGGACTAGCTGGGGAGCAGTTCTTC.

The CDR3 sequence: CASSWVAGGPAYEQYF. The DNA for the CDR3 is TGTGCCAGCAGTTGGGTAGCGGGAGGCCCCGCCTACGAGCAGTACTTC. The rearrangement joins TRBV27 to TRBJ2-7; 10 bases map to TRBD2. V was pared by 4 bases and J by 2 bases, with 8 bases of the junction left unmatched. Per germline, CDR1 MNHEY and CDR2 SMNVEV (reference sequence). CDR3 size: 16 residues.

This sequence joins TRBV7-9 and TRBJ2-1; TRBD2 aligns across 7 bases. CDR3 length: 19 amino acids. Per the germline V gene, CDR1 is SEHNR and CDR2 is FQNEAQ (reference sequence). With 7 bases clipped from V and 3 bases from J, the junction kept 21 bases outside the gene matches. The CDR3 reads CASTPSLGRWRGNYNEQFF. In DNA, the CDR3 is TGTGCCAGCACCCCCAGTCTAGGTAGATGGCGGGGGAACTACAATGAGCAGTTCTTC.

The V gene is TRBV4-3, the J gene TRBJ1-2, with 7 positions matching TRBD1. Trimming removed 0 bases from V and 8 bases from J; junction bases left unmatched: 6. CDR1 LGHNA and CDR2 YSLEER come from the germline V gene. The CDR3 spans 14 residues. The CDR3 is CASSQDYGTDGYTF. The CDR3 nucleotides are TGCGCCAGCAGCCAAGATTATGGGACAGACGGCTACACCTTC.

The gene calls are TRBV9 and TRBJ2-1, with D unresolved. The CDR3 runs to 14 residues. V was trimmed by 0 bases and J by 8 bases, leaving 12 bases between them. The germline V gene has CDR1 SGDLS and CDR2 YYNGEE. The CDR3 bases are TGTGCCAGCAGCGTAGCTACCTTAGCACATGAGCAGTTCTTC. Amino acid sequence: CASSVATLAHEQFF.

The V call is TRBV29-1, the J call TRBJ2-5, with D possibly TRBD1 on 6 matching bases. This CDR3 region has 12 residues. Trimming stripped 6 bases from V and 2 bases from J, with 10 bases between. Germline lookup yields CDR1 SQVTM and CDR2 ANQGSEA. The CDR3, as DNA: TGCAGCGTCGGACAGAGTCAAGAGACCCAGTACTTC. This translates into CSVGQSQETQYF.

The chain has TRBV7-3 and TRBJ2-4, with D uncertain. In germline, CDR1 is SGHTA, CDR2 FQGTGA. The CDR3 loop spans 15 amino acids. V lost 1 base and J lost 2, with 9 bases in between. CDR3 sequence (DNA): TGTGCCAGCAGCTTAAGTCTGGAGACCAAAAACATTCAGTACTTC. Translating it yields CASSLSLETKNIQYF.

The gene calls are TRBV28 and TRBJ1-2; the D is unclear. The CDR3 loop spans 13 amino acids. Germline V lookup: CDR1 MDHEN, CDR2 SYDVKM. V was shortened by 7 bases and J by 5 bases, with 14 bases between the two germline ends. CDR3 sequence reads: CASTPGSHYGYTF. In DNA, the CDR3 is TGTGCCAGCACCCCGGGGAGCCATTATGGCTACACCTTC.

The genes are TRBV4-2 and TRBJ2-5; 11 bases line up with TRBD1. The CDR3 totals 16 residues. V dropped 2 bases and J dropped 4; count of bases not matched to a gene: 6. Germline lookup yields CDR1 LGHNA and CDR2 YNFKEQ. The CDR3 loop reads CASSQQGQGGGETQYF. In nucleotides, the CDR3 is TGTGCCAGCAGCCAACAGGGACAGGGGGGGGGAGAGACCCAGTACTTC.

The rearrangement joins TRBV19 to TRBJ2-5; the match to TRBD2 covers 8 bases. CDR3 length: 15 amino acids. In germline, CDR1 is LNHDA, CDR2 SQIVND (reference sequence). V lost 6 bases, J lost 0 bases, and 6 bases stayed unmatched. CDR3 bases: TGTGCCAGTAGACCGAGGCGGGGGGACCAAGAGACCCAGTACTTC. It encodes CASRPRRGDQETQYF.

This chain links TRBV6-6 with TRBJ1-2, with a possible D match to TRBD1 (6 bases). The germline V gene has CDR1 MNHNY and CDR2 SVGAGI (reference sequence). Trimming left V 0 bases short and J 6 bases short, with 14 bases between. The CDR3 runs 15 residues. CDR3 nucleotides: TGTGCCAGCAGTTACTCGTGGACAGAGGAAGATGGCTACACCTTC. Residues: CASSYSWTEEDGYTF.

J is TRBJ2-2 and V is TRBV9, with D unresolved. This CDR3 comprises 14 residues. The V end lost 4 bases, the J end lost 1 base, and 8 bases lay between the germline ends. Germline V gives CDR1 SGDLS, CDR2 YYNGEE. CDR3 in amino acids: CASSPDMNTGELFF. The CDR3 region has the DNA TGTGCCAGCAGCCCTGACATGAACACCGGGGAGCTGTTTTTT.

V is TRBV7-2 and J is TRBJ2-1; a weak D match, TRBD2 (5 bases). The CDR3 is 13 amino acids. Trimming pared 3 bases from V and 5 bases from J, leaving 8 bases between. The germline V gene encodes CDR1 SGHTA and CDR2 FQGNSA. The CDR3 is CASSFAGDNEQFF. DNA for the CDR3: TGTGCCAGCAGCTTCGCCGGGGACAATGAGCAGTTCTTC.

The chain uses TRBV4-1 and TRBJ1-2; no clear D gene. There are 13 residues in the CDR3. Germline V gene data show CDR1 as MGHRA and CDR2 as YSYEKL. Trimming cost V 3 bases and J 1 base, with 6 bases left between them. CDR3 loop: CASSHGDNYGYTF. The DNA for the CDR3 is TGCGCCAGCAGCCACGGGGATAACTATGGCTACACCTTC.

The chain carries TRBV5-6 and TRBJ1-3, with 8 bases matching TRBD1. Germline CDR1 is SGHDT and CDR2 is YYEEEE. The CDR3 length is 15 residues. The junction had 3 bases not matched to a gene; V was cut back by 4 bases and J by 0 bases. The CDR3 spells CASSKGTGSGNTIYF. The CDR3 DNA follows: TGTGCCAGCAGCAAGGGGACAGGCTCTGGAAACACCATATATTTT.

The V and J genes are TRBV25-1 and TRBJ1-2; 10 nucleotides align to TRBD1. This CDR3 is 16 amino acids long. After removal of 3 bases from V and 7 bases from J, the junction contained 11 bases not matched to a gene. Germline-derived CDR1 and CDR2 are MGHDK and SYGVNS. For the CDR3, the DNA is TGTGCCAGCAGTGAGACTGGGACAGGGGCTCTGAGTGGCTACACCTTC. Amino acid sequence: CASSETGTGALSGYTF.

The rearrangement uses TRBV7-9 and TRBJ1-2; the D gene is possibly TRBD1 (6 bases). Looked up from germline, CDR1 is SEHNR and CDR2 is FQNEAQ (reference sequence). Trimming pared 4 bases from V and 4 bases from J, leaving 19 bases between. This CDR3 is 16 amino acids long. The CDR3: CASSYPSTGDSYGYTF. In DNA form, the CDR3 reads TGTGCCAGCAGCTACCCCTCGACAGGTGATTCCTATGGCTACACCTTC. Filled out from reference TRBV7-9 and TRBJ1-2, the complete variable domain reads DTGVSQNPRHKITKRGQNVTFRCDPISEHNRLYWYRQTLGQGPEFLTYFQNEAQLEKSRLLSDRFSAERPKGSFSTLEIQRTEQGDSAMYLCASSYPSTGDSYGYTFGSGTRLTVV.

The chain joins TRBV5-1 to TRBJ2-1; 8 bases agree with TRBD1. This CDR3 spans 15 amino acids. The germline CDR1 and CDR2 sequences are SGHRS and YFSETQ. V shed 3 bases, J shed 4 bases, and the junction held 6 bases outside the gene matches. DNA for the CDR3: TGCGCCAGCAGCTCAGGACAGGGCCAATACAATGAGCAGTTCTTC. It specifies CASSSGQGQYNEQFF.